Listed below are T cell receptor beta chains from one sample, sequenced in a study of radiation and T cells in renal cell carcinoma. Using immunoSEQ multiplex PCR, the repertoire was profiled, and TCRdb retains in-frame clones only, with some absent. The table lists roughly 130,000 clones, approximately 90% of them singletons. This sample comprised blood, obtained from a patient whose treatment included radiotherapy and nephrectomy. The receptor source for this set is a woman in her seventies with renal cell carcinoma. The CDR3 runs from the conserved cysteine through the conserved F or W. A D gene is named only where the DNA matches it firmly. Size values are once, few and many counts, or a class for expanded clones, and some rows have none.

D	size	V	J	CDR3
.	.	TRBV28	TRBJ2-7	CASTDRGYYEQYF
.	.	TRBV5-4	TRBJ1-2	CASYARGGYGYTF
.	.	TRBV2	TRBJ2-5	CAGHKGRAETQYF
.	.	TRBV12-5	TRBJ2-2	CASGQGGAGELFF
.	once	TRBV28	TRBJ1-2	CASSSLGGYTF
.	few	TRBV23-1	TRBJ1-4	CASSRAGRIEKLFF
TRBD2	.	TRBV15	TRBJ2-5	CATSRDRASGTQYF
TRBD1	.	TRBV5-1	TRBJ2-7	CASSLVSSGTGNRYEQYF
TRBD1	.	TRBV19	TRBJ1-5	CASQATGSRQPQHF
.	.	TRBV2	TRBJ2-3	CASSEIFGGRSDTQYF
.	.	TRBV6-1	TRBJ1-6	CASSERQVLSSYNSPLHF
.	.	TRBV7-2	TRBJ2-7	CASSSVGYEQYF
TRBD2	.	TRBV2	TRBJ2-5	CASRAGGPHETQYF